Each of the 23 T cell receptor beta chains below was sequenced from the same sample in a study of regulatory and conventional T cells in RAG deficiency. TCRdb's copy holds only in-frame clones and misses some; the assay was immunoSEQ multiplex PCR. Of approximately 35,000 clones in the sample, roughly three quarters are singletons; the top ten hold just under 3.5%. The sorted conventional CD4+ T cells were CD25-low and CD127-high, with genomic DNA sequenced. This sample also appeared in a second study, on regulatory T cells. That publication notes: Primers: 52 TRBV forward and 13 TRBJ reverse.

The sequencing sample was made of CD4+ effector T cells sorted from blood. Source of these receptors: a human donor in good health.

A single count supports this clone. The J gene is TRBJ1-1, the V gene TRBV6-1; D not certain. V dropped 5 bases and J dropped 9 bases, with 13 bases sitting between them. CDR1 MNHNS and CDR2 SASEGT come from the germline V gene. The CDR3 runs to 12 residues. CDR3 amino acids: CASSLPREKAFF. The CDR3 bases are TGTGCCAGCAGTCTCCCCCGGGAGAAAGCTTTCTTT.

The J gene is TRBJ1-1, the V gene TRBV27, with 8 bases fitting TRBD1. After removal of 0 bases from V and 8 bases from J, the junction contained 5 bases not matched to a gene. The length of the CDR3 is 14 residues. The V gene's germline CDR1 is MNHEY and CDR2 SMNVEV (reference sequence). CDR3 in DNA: TGTGCCAGCAGTTTATCGTACACAGGGGGGGAAGCTTTCTTT. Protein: CASSLSYTGGEAFF.

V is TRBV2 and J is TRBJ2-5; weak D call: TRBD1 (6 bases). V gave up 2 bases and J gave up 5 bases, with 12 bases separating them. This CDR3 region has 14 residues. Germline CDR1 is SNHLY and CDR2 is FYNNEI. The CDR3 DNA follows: TGTGCCAGCAGTGAAAGAGGGGGTTCGGAGACCCAGTACTTC. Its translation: CASSERGGSETQYF. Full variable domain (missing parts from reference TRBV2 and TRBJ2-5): EPEVTQTPSHQVTQMGQEVILRCVPISNHLYFYWYRQILGQKVEFLVSFYNNEISEKSEIFDDQFSVERPDGSNFTLKIRSTKLEDSAMYFCASSERGGSETQYFGPGTRLLVL.

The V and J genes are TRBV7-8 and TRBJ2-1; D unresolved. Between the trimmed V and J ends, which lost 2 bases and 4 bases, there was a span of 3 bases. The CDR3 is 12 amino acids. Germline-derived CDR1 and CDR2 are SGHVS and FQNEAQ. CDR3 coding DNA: TGTGCCAGCAGCTTAATATACAATGAGCAGTTCTTC. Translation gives CASSLIYNEQFF.

CDR3 sequence reads: CASSLALVIQETQYF. CDR3 nucleotide sequence: TGTGCCAGCAGCTTAGCTCTAGTTATTCAGGAGACCCAGTACTTC. The chain carries TRBV7-2 and TRBJ2-5; D is unclear. Trimming removed 0 bases from V and 5 bases from J, with 13 bases in between. There are 15 residues in the CDR3. Germline CDR1 SGHTA, CDR2 FQGNSA.

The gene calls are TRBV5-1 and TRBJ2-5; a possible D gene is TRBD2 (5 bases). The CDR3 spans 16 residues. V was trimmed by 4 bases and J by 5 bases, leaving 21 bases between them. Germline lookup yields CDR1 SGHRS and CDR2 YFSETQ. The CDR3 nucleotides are TGCGCCAGCAGCCCCCGTGGACTCGCCGATGGGGAGACCCAGTACTTC. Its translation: CASSPRGLADGETQYF.

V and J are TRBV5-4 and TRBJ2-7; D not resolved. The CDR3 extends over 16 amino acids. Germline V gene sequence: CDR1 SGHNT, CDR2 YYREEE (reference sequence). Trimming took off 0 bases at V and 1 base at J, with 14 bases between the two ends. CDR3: CASSLGAGPKSYEQYF. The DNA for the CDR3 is TGTGCCAGCAGCTTGGGGGCCGGCCCCAAGTCCTACGAGCAGTACTTC.

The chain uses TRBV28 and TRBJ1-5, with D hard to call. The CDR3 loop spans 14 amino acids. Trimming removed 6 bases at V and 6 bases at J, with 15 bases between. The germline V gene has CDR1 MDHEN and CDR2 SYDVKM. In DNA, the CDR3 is TGTGCCAGCAGCCCCTCACGGGGTTCTCAGCCCCAGCATTTT. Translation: CASSPSRGSQPQHF.

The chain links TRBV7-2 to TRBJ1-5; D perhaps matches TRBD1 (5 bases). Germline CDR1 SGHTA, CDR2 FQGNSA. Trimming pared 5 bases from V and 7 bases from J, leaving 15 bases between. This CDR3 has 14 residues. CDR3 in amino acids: CASSTAGTGQPQHF. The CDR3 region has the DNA TGTGCCAGCAGCACGGCAGGGACGGGACAGCCCCAGCATTTT.

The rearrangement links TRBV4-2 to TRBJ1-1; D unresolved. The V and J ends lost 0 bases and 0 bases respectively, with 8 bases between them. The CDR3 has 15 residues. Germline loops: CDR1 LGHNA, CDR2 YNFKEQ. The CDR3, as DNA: TGTGCCAGCAGCCAAGATCCCAACATGAACACTGAAGCTTTCTTT. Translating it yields CASSQDPNMNTEAFF.

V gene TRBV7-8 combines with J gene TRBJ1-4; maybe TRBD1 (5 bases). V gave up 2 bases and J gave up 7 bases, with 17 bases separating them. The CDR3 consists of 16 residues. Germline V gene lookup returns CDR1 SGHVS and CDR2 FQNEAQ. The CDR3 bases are TGTGCCAGCAGCTTACTAAACCGGGGCCGTAGTGAAAAACTGTTTTTT. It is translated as CASSLLNRGRSEKLFF.

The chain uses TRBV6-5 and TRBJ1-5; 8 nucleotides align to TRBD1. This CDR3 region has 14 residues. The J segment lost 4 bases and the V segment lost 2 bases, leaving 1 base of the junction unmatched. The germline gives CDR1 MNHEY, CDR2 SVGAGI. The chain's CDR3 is CASSYGQGNQPQHF. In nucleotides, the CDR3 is TGTGCCAGCAGTTACGGACAGGGAAATCAGCCCCAGCATTTT.

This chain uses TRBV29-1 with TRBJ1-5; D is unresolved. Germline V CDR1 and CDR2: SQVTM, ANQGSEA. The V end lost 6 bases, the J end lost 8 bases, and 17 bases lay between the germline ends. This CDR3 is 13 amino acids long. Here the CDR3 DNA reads TGCAGCGTGAGGACGGCCATCGGGGAGCCCCAGCATTTT. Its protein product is CSVRTAIGEPQHF.

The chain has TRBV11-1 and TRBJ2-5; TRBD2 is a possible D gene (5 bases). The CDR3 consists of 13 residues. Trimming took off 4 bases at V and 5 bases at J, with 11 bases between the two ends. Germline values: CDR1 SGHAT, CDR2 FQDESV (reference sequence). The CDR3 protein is CASSSRTGETQYF. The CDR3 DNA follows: TGTGCCAGCAGCTCAAGGACGGGGGAGACCCAGTACTTC.

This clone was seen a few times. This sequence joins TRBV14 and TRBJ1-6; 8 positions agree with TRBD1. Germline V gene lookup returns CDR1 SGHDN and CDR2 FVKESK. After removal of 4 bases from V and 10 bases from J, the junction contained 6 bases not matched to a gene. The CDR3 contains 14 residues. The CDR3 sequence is CASSPRGLLSPLHF. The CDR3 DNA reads TGTGCCAGCAGCCCCAGGGGGCTCTTATCACCCCTCCACTTT. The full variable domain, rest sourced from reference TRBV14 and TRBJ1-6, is EAGVTQFPSHSVIEKGQTVTLRCDPISGHDNLYWYRRVMGKEIKFLLHFVKESKQDESGMPNNRFLAERTGGTYSTLKVQPAELEDSGVYFCASSPRGLLSPLHFGNGTRLTVT.

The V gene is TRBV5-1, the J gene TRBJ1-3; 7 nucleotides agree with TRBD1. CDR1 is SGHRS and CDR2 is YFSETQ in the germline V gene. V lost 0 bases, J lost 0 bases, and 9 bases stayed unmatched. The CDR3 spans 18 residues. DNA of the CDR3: TGCGCCAGCAGCTTGGATTGGCAGGGGGAACGCTCTGGAAACACCATATATTTT. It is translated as CASSLDWQGERSGNTIYF.

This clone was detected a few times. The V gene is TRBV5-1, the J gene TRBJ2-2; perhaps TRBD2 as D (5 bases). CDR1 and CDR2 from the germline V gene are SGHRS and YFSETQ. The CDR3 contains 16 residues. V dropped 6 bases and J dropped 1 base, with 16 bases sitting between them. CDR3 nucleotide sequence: TGCGCCAGCACAAAGTCAGAGGGTGGGAACACCGGGGAGCTGTTTTTT. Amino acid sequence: CASTKSEGGNTGELFF. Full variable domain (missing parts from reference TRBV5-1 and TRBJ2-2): KAGVTQTPRYLIKTRGQQVTLSCSPISGHRSVSWYQQTPGQGLQFLFEYFSETQRNKGNFPGRFSGRQFSNSRSEMNVSTLELGDSALYLCASTKSEGGNTGELFFGEGSRLTVL.

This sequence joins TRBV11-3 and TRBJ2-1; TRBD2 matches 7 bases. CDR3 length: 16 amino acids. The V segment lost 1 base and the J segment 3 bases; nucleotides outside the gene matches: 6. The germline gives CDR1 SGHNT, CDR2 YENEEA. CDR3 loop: CASSLGSRGIYNEQFF. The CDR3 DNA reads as TGTGCCAGCAGCTTAGGCTCGCGGGGGATCTACAATGAGCAGTTCTTC. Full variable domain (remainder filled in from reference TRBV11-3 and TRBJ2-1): EAGVVQSPRYKIIEKKQPVAFWCNPISGHNTLYWYLQNLGQGPELLIRYENEEAVDDSQLPKDRFSAERLKGVDSTLKIQPAELGDSAVYLCASSLGSRGIYNEQFFGPGTRLTVL.

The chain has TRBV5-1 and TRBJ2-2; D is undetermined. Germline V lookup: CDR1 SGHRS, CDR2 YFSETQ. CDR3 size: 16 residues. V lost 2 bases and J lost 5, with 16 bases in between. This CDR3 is CASSLTDRSSTGELFF. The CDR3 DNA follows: TGCGCCAGCAGCTTAACGGACCGATCATCGACCGGGGAGCTGTTTTTT.

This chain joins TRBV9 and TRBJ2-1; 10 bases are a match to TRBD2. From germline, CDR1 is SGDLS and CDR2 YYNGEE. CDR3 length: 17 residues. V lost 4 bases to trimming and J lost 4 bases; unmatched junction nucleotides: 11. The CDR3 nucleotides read TGTGCCAGCAGCCCCGAACCACTAGCGGGGCTATACAATGAGCAGTTCTTC. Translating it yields CASSPEPLAGLYNEQFF.

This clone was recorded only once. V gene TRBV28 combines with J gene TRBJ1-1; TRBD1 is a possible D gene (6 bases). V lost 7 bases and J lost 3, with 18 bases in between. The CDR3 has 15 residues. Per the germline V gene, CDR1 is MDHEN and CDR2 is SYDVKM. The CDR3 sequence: CASISGGAGYTEAFF. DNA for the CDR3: TGTGCCAGCATTTCCGGGGGGGCGGGATACACTGAAGCTTTCTTT.

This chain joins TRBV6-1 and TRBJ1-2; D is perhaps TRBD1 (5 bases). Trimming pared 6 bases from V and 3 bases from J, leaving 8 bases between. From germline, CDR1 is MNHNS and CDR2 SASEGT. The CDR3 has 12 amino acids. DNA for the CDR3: TGTGCCAGCAGGGGGGGAGACTATGGCTACACCTTC. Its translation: CASRGGDYGYTF.

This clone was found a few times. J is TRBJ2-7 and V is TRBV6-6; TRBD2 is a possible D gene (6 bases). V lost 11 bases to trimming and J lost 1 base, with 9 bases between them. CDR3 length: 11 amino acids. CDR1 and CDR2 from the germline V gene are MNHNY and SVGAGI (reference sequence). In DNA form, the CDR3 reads TGTGCCGCCGGGACTTCCTACGAGCAGTACTTC. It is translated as CAAGTSYEQYF.